This TCR beta chain was found in a study of blood T cell repertoires in COVID-19. The protocol was immunoSEQ multiplex PCR, while the TCRdb copy is restricted to in-frame clones and leaves out a portion. The data show 400,000 to 450,000 clones, approximately 90% seen once. The specimen sequenced was peripheral blood. The TCR originated in a woman in her forties or fifties with COVID-19, enrolled during active disease.

CDR3 coding DNA: TGTGCCAGCAGTGGGCGGGGGGGCTTTTACACCGGGGAGCTGTTTTTT. Its translation is CASSGRGGFYTGELFF. This chain joins TRBV27 and TRBJ2-2; 9 positions agree with TRBD2. CDR3 size: 16 residues. Losses at the gene ends were 5 bases for V and 3 bases for J; bases not matched to a gene: 7. Per the germline V gene, CDR1 is MNHEY and CDR2 is SMNVEV (reference sequence).